The rows below give T cell receptor beta chains drawn from one sample of a study of Ad26.COV2.S vaccination and SARS-CoV-2 variants. This table comes from immunoSEQ multiplex PCR, and its TCRdb copy is limited to in-frame clones, with some not included. In the table there are some 350,000 clones, about 91% of which are singletons. The source was peripheral blood, collected after recovery from COVID-19. Source of these receptors: a human donor who had recovered from COVID-19. Each CDR3 is given with its conserved first and last residue. D genes are given only for firm matches. The size field is filled for only some rows; it gives once, few, many or a size class.

abundance,j_gene,len,v_gene,d_gene,CDR3aa,CDR3nt
once,TRBJ1-1,14,TRBV3-1/TRBV3-2,-,CASSQGGGDPEAFF,TGTGCCAGCAGCCAAGGCGGAGGGGATCCTGAAGCTTTCTTT
-,TRBJ2-3,15,TRBV15,-,CATSRGGGRTDTQYF,TGTGCCACCAGCAGAGGTGGGGGCCGGACAGATACGCAGTATTTT
once,TRBJ1-2,15,TRBV5-1,TRBD1,CASSLGNTGAYGYTF,TGCGCCAGCAGCTTGGGGAATACAGGGGCGTATGGCTACACCTTC
-,TRBJ2-1,13,TRBV11-2,-,CASSLKYPNEQFF,TGTGCCAGCAGCTTAAAGTATCCCAATGAGCAGTTCTTC
-,TRBJ2-3,17,TRBV7-9,TRBD2,CASSPGTSGGGTDTQYF,TGTGCCAGCAGCCCAGGCACTAGCGGGGGGGGCACAGATACGCAGTATTTT
-,TRBJ2-5,19,TRBV15,TRBD2,CATSRPTLLAGVPQETQYF,TGTGCCACCAGCAGACCTACTCTACTAGCGGGGGTACCTCAAGAGACCCAGTACTTC
-,TRBJ2-7,14,TRBV6-5,TRBD1,CASTPDRATYEQYF,TGTGCCAGCACCCCCGACAGGGCCACCTACGAGCAGTACTTC
-,TRBJ2-7,14,TRBV5-1,-,CASSRLEQSYEQYF,TGCGCCAGCAGCCGGTTGGAACAGTCCTACGAGCAGTACTTC
-,TRBJ1-2,17,TRBV7-9,TRBD1,CASSLDTGGILSGGYTF,TGTGCCAGCAGCCTCGACACAGGGGGGATCTTGTCCGGTGGCTACACCTTC
-,TRBJ2-7,14,TRBV7-2,-,CASSFHGTSYEQYF,TGTGCCAGCAGCTTTCATGGGACGTCTTACGAGCAGTACTTC
-,TRBJ1-1,13,TRBV2,-,CASSPGTNTEAFF,TGTGCCAGCAGTCCCGGGACGAACACTGAAGCTTTCTTT
once,TRBJ1-1,14,TRBV18,-,CASSPLRENTEAFF,TGTGCCAGCTCACCACTCAGGGAGAACACTGAAGCTTTCTTT
-,TRBJ2-1,14,TRBV3-1/TRBV3-2,TRBD1,CASSPDRGKNEQFF,TGTGCCAGCAGCCCTGACAGGGGCAAGAATGAGCAGTTCTTC
-,TRBJ1-2,13,TRBV6-5,TRBD1,CASSLRGRDGYTF,TGTGCCAGCAGTCTTAGGGGGCGCGATGGCTACACCTTC
-,TRBJ2-1,14,TRBV3-1/TRBV3-2,-,CASSQGPRVSEQFF,TGTGCCAGCAGCCAAGGCCCGCGGGTGTCTGAGCAGTTCTTC
few,TRBJ2-3,14,TRBV6-4,TRBD2,CASSVSGGTDTQYF,TGTGCCAGCAGTGTTAGCGGGGGCACAGATACGCAGTATTTT
-,TRBJ2-6,21,TRBV4-3,-,CASSQVFHPDGTLSGANVLTF,TGCGCCAGCAGCCAAGTTTTTCATCCGGACGGGACCCTCTCTGGGGCCAACGTCCTGACTTTC
-,TRBJ2-2,20,TRBV4-3,TRBD2,CASSQDLTSGGAWNAGELFF,TGCGCCAGCAGCCAAGATCTAACTAGCGGGGGGGCCTGGAATGCCGGGGAGCTGTTTTTT
once,TRBJ1-2,14,TRBV7-9,-,CASSFDRTDYGYTF,TGTGCCAGCAGCTTTGACCGCACGGACTATGGCTACACCTTC
-,TRBJ1-2,15,TRBV5-4,-,CASSTRQAINYGYTF,TGTGCCAGCAGCACCCGACAGGCGATTAACTATGGCTACACCTTC
-,TRBJ1-1,15,TRBV5-1,-,CASSLRGEVATEAFF,TGCGCCAGCAGCTTGAGGGGGGAGGTGGCCACTGAAGCTTTCTTT
-,TRBJ2-5,14,TRBV12-5,TRBD1,CASGLGTGQETQYF,TGTGCTAGTGGTTTGGGGACAGGACAAGAGACCCAGTACTTC
-,TRBJ2-3,15,TRBV5-1,TRBD1,CASSPRTGGTDTQYF,TGCGCCAGCAGCCCGAGGACAGGGGGCACAGATACGCAGTATTTT
-,TRBJ2-1,15,TRBV11-2,TRBD2,CASSFTSGGYNEQFF,TGTGCCAGCAGCTTCACTAGCGGGGGGTACAATGAGCAGTTCTTC
few,TRBJ2-2,14,TRBV27,-,CASRGLRGTGELFF,TGTGCCAGCAGAGGTTTAAGGGGTACCGGGGAGCTGTTTTTT
-,TRBJ1-1,13,TRBV6-2/TRBV6-3,-,CASSPRDNTEAFF,TGTGCCAGCAGTCCCCGGGACAACACTGAAGCTTTCTTT
-,TRBJ2-1,15,TRBV7-2,-,CASSPWGGPYNEQFF,TGTGCCAGCAGCCCCTGGGGGGGCCCCTACAATGAGCAGTTCTTC
-,TRBJ1-2,13,TRBV3-1/TRBV3-2,-,CASSQPGNYGYTF,TGTGCCAGCAGCCAACCGGGGAACTATGGCTACACCTTC
-,TRBJ1-4,17,TRBV5-1,TRBD1,CASSLASQGTGGGKLFF,TGCGCCAGCAGCTTGGCCTCCCAGGGGACAGGGGGCGGAAAACTGTTTTTT
-,TRBJ1-5,14,TRBV5-5,-,CASSRRDSNQPQHF,TGTGCCAGCAGCCGCCGGGATAGCAATCAGCCCCAGCATTTT
-,TRBJ2-3,16,TRBV19,TRBD2,CASSLTWGLGADTQYF,TGTGCCAGTAGCCTTACGTGGGGACTAGGGGCAGATACGCAGTATTTT
-,TRBJ2-3,16,TRBV9,TRBD1,CASSVEGTGIIGTQYF,TGTGCCAGCAGCGTAGAGGGGACAGGGATAATAGGTACGCAGTATTTT
-,TRBJ1-5,15,TRBV21-1,-,CASNHPPGWNQPQHF,TGTGCCAGCAACCACCCCCCAGGGTGGAATCAGCCCCAGCATTTT
-,TRBJ1-2,13,TRBV5-1,-,CASSLAGLSGYTF,TGCGCCAGCAGCTTGGCAGGGCTATCTGGCTACACCTTC
-,TRBJ1-6,17,TRBV5-5,-,CASSLMGHSNAGSPLHF,TGTGCCAGCAGCTTGATGGGACACTCAAACGCCGGATCACCCCTCCACTTT
-,TRBJ2-7,13,TRBV5-4,-,CASSLAQGYEQYF,TGTGCCAGCAGCTTGGCCCAAGGCTACGAGCAGTACTTC
-,TRBJ1-1,15,TRBV5-1,TRBD1,CASSPTGTGTTEAFF,TGCGCCAGCAGCCCTACCGGGACAGGGACCACTGAAGCTTTCTTT
-,TRBJ1-4,16,TRBV11-2,-,CASSFFLDTRNEKLFF,TGTGCCAGCAGCTTTTTTCTGGACACTCGAAATGAAAAACTGTTTTTT
-,TRBJ1-2,15,TRBV14,TRBD1,CASSRQTGAVYGYTF,TGTGCCAGCAGCCGGCAAACAGGGGCGGTCTATGGCTACACCTTC
-,TRBJ2-7,14,TRBV5-6,-,CASSQGPLPQEQYF,TGTGCCAGCAGCCAAGGGCCCCTTCCTCAGGAGCAGTACTTC
-,TRBJ1-4,16,TRBV5-4,TRBD1,CASSPSAGGINEKLFF,TGTGCCAGCAGCCCCTCAGCAGGGGGTATTAATGAAAAACTGTTTTTT
-,TRBJ1-2,13,TRBV15,-,CATRQAPNYGYTF,TGTGCCACAAGACAGGCCCCGAACTATGGCTACACCTTC